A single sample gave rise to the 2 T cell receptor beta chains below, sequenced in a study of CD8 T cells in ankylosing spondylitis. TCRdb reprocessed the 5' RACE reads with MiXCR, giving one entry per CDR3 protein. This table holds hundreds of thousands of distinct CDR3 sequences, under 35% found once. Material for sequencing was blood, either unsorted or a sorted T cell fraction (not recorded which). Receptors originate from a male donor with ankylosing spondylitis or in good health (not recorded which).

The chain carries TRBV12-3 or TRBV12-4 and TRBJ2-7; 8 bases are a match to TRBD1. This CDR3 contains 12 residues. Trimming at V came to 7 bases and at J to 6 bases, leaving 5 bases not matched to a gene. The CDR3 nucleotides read TGTGCCAGCAAGGGACAGGACGCCGAGCAGTACTTC. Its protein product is CASKGQDAEQYF.

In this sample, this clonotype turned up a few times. The CDR3 coding sequence is TGTGCCAGCAGCCAAGTCTTAGGTGGGGCCAAGAGCGAGCAGTACTTC. Its protein product is CASSQVLGGAKSEQYF. The gene calls are TRBV4-2 and TRBJ2-7; perhaps TRBD1 as D (5 bases). Germline V CDR1 and CDR2: LGHNA, YNFKEQ. The ends were cut back, 1 base at V and 6 bases at J, with 19 bases in the middle. The CDR3 is 16 amino acids.